Below are 8 T cell receptor beta chains sequenced from a single sample in a study of vaccination and CD4 T cells after COVID-19. These receptors have no identified antigens. Sample treatment: approximately 11-day PBMC culture with coronavirus spike peptide pools or control peptides (ViraFEST assay). The Oncomine TCR Beta short-read assay generated sequence data from the DNA of cultured CD4+ T cells. TCRdb reanalysed the PCR reads using MiXCR and keeps one entry per CDR3 protein. The sample has 12,000 or so distinct CDR3 sequences; roughly 74% are singletons. The sequencing sample was made of CD4+ T cells from blood, cultured in vitro. These receptors all come from a human donor who had recovered from COVID-19.

This clonotype was detected a few times. This sequence joins TRBV30 and TRBJ1-5; 7 bases agree with TRBD1. CDR1 is GTSNPN and CDR2 is SVGIG in the germline V gene (reference sequence). V lost 0 bases to trimming and J lost 2 bases; unmatched junction nucleotides: 1. The CDR3 extends over 14 amino acids. The CDR3 reads CAWSVGQGNQPQHF. CDR3 nucleotides: TGTGCCTGGAGTGTAGGACAGGGCAATCAGCCCCAGCATTTT.

CDR3 coding DNA: TGTGCCACATCCCGGGACCGTGAAGCTTTCTTT. Protein sequence: CATSRDREAFF. V gene TRBV6-1 combines with J gene TRBJ1-1; D is possibly TRBD1 (5 bases). The CDR3 consists of 11 residues. Germline V CDR1 and CDR2: MNHNS, SASEGT. V lost 10 bases and J 7 bases, leaving 13 bases between the germline ends.

The rearrangement uses TRBV20-1 and TRBJ1-1; no reliable D call. Deletions cut 0 bases from V and 3 bases from J, with 11 bases between. The CDR3 runs 14 residues. The germline gives CDR1 DFQATT, CDR2 SNEGSKA (reference sequence). Here the CDR3 reads CSARDEGSDTEAFF. CDR3 DNA: TGCAGTGCTAGAGATGAGGGCAGCGACACTGAAGCTTTCTTT.

The chain is built from TRBV6-5 and TRBJ2-7; D is ambiguous. From germline, CDR1 is MNHEY and CDR2 SVGAGI. Trimming took 2 bases from V and 2 from J, leaving 10 bases between them. The CDR3 runs 14 residues. The CDR3 here is CASSYPEKAYEQYF. The CDR3 nucleotides read TGTGCCAGCAGTTACCCAGAAAAGGCCTACGAGCAGTACTTC.

The genes are TRBV6-2 or TRBV6-3 and TRBJ1-5; TRBD1 agrees at 8 bases. Unmatched junction bases numbered 9, after V lost 6 bases and J lost 5 bases. CDR1 and CDR2 from the germline V gene are MNHEY and SVGEGT. The CDR3 has 15 residues. CDR3 loop: CASSQTGGTYQPQHF. CDR3 DNA: TGTGCCAGCAGCCAAACAGGGGGAACTTATCAGCCCCAGCATTTT.

The chain is built from TRBV27 and TRBJ1-1; 7 bases line up with TRBD1. Germline V lookup: CDR1 MNHEY, CDR2 SMNVEV (reference sequence). Unmatched junction bases numbered 13, after V lost 4 bases and J lost 5 bases. This CDR3 is 16 amino acids long. Here the CDR3 reads CASSSRGKGATTEAFF. For the CDR3, the DNA is TGTGCCAGCAGTTCCCGCGGGAAGGGGGCGACAACTGAAGCTTTCTTT.

The rearrangement uses TRBV6-4 and TRBJ2-7; D is unresolved. Germline CDR1 and CDR2: MRHNA and SNTAGT. Trimming cost V 5 bases and J 2 bases, with 10 bases left between them. This CDR3 is built from 13 residues. For the CDR3, the DNA is TGTGCCAGCAGTCGCGAGGCTACCTACGAGCAGTACTTC. Its translation is CASSREATYEQYF.

This chain uses TRBV6-1 with TRBJ2-7; 8 nucleotides agree with TRBD1. The CDR3 is 13 amino acids. In germline, CDR1 is MNHNS, CDR2 SASEGT. J lost 6 bases, V lost 3 bases, and 4 bases had no gene match. This CDR3 is CASSEQGAGEQYF. The CDR3, as DNA: TGTGCCAGCAGTGAGCAGGGGGCTGGCGAGCAGTACTTC.